This T cell receptor (beta chain) was identified during a study of graft-versus-host responses after intestinal transplantation (TCRdb year 2021). The study in broad terms: Recipients received multivisceral, liver-intestinal, or isolated intestinal transplants. Alloreactive clones were identified by sequencing pre-transplant mixed lymphocyte reaction products and comparing these products with unstimulated pre-transplant donor and recipient T cells. Every recipient was given anti-thymocyte globulin induction, then maintenance tacrolimus and steroids for roughly three years. Samples from a few later patients were sequenced in-house on an Illumina MiSeq with MiXCR processing rather than by the commercial service. Of the roughly 25 intestinal transplant recipients enrolled in the cohort, one of whom was a retransplant, a few patients without pretransplant specimens were excluded. A peak of at least 4% donor T cells among recipient peripheral blood mononuclear cells was the definition used for donor T cell macrochimerism. Bulk TCR-beta CDR3 sequencing was used to track graft-versus-host and host-versus-graft alloreactive T cell clones in the graft, circulation and bone marrow after intestinal transplantation.

V ends up 3 bases short and J 4 bases short, with an unmatched junction base count of 7. The CDR3 goes from the cysteine to the phenylalanine over 15 residues. Just CDR3 DNA is preserved here, 45 bases in frame from base 1. CDR1 and CDR2 (MDHEN, SYDVKM) derive from the germline V gene. Study-wide conclusions, independent of this receptor: Early after transplant, declines in HvG clones were associated with peak levels of circulating GvH clones. GvH clones were found in recipient bone marrow, and some of the GvH clones appeared earlier in ileal mucosa or blood, which is consistent with an intestinal mucosal origin. The conclusions were limited by the relatively low number and heterogeneity of the intestinal transplant patients. In the allografts of patients with donor T cell macrochimerism, GvH to HvG T cell clonal ratios were high.

In regard to this clone: Its binding antigen is unknown. Nothing much larger sits one base from this clone, and base qualities are not available.

Explained via the paper, the time point label denotes: cells obtained before transplantation from donor or recipient. CD3+CD4+ and CD3+CD8+ populations were FACS-sorted from unstimulated pre-transplant donor and recipient cells taken from spleen or lymph nodes. The library was prepared using the immunoSEQ multiplex PCR assay. For most patients, genomic DNA was isolated using the Qiagen DNeasy Blood and Tissue Kit and was shipped frozen to Adaptive Biotechnologies for TCR sequencing. High-throughput TCR-beta CDR3 sequencing of genomic DNA from most patients was performed by Adaptive Biotechnologies. The study's own analysis went as follows. Adaptive's ImmunoSEQ software was the source of the TCR sequencing data for around 20 patients, while a few other patients were processed with MiXCR and VDJtools. To correct CD4 versus CD8 sorting errors, sequences present in both subsets at a frequency ratio below 5:1 were removed. CDR3 nucleotide sequences shared by donor and recipient were removed because the origin of these sequences could not be assigned. To be classed as alloreactive, a clone needed at least 2-fold expansion over unstimulated cells and a minimum CFSE-low frequency of 0.002% (template counts) or 0.001% (read counts). Clones were considered mappable if detected in sequenced pre-transplant spleen, lymph node, or MLR CFSE-low populations of the donor or recipient. The cumulative frequency of alloreactive clones was calculated as a percentage of all sequences, weighted by copy number. This is the immuneACCESS table as TCRdb keeps it, with only in-frame sequences that have V and J called. A part of the clones is gone; compared with another copy, unresolved V genes explain less than half, and the rest is unexplained. Clone size and V and J calls were adopted from that table, with D and trimming inferred from the DNA. For this sample the table gives around 87,000 clones, of which 80% to 95% were detected only once. The ten largest clones take up roughly 0.37% of the sample.

The sequence derives from a human donor who was the organ donor for an intestinal transplant. Recombination linked TRBV28 to TRBJ2-7, with TRBD1 identical over 9 junction bases. Specimen: unstimulated CD8+ T cells sorted from spleen or lymph node cells, collected before transplant. The encoded CDR3 is CASSFGPGQGYEQYF. The nucleotides read TGTGCCAGCAGTTTTGGGCCGGGACAGGGATACGAGCAGTACTTC.